The clone carrying this T cell receptor (beta chain) was counted a single time. Profiling relied on immunoSEQ multiplex PCR, and the TCRdb table lists in-frame clones only, not all of them. The table lists about 150,000 clones, approximately 86% of them singletons. The sample comes from a study of cytomegalovirus exposure and HLA in healthy donors. The CDR3 runs 16 residues. Per the germline V gene, CDR1 is SGHNT and CDR2 is YENEEA. The V segment lost 1 base and the J segment 3 bases; nucleotides outside the gene matches: 4. The sequence was obtained from a man aged 18 to 29 in good health and CMV-seropositive. This chain links TRBV11-3 with TRBJ2-3; 10 bases are a match to TRBD2. The sequenced sample was PBMCs. This CDR3 is CASSLGRTSGTDTQYF. Here the CDR3 DNA reads TGTGCCAGCAGCTTAGGACGGACTAGCGGTACAGATACGCAGTATTTT. Looking up the rest from reference TRBV11-3 and TRBJ2-3 gives the full variable domain: EAGVVQSPRYKIIEKKQPVAFWCNPISGHNTLYWYLQNLGQGPELLIRYENEEAVDDSQLPKDRFSAERLKGVDSTLKIQPAELGDSAVYLCASSLGRTSGTDTQYFGPGTRLTVL.